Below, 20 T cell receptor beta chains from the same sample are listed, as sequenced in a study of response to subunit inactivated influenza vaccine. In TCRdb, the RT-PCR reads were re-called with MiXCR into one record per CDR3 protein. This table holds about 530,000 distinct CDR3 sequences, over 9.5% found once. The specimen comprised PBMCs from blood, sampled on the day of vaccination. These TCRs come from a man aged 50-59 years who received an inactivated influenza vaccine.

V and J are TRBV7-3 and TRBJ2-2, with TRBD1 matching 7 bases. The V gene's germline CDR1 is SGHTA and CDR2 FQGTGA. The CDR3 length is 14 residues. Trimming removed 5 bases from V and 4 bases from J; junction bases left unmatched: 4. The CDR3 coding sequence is TGTGCCAGCAGCGCCCACAGGGGCACCGGGGAGCTGTTTTTT. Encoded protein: CASSAHRGTGELFF.

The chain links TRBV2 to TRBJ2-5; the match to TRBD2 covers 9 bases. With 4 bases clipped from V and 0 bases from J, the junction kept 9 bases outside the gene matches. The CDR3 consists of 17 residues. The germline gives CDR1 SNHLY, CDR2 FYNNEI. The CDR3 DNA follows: TGTGCCAGCAGTGCTGCGGGAGGGCCCACGTACCAAGAGACCCAGTACTTC. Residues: CASSAAGGPTYQETQYF.

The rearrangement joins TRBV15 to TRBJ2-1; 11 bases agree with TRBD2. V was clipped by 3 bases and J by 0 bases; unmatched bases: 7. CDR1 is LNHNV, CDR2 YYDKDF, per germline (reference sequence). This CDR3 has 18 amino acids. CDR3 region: CATSRAGLAVSSYNEQFF. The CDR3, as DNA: TGTGCCACCAGCAGGGCGGGACTAGCGGTAAGCTCCTACAATGAGCAGTTCTTC.

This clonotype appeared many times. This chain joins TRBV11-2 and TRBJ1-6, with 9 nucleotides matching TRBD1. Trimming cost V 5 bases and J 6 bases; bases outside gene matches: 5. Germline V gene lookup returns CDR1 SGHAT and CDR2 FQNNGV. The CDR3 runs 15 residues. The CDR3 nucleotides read TGTGCCAGCAGCCCTCGACAGGGGGGTAATTCACCCCTCCACTTT. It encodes CASSPRQGGNSPLHF. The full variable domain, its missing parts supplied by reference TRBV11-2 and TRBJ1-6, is EAGVAQSPRYKIIEKRQSVAFWCNPISGHATLYWYQQILGQGPKLLIQFQNNGVVDDSQLPKDRFSAERLKGVDSTLKIQPAKLEDSAVYLCASSPRQGGNSPLHFGNGTRLTVT.

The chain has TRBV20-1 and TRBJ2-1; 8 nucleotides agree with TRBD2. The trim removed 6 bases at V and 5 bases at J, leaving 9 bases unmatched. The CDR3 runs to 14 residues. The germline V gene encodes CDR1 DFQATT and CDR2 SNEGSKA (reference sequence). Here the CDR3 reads CSAGGGGSHNEQFF. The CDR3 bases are TGCAGTGCCGGCGGCGGGGGGTCCCACAATGAGCAGTTCTTC.

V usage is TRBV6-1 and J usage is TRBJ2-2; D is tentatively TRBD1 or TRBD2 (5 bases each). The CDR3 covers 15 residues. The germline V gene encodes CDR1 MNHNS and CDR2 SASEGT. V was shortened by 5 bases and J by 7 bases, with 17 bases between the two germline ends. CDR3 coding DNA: TGTGCCAGCAGTAGACGGGGCGAGAGAGGCGGGGAGCTGTTTTTT. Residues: CASSRRGERGGELFF.

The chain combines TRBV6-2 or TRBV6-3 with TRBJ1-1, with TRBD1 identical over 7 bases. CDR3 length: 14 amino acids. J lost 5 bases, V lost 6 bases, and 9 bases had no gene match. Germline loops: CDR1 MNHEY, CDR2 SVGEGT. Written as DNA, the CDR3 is TGTGCCAGCAGACTCTACAGGGGTCGGACTGAAGCTTTCTTT. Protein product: CASRLYRGRTEAFF.

The CDR3 spells CASSSRTWELFF. CDR3 DNA sequence: TGTGCCAGCAGCAGCAGGACCTGGGAGCTGTTTTTT. V usage is TRBV12-3 or TRBV12-4 and J usage is TRBJ2-2; D is unclear. Trimming removed 6 bases at V and 9 bases at J, with 11 bases between. The CDR3 is 12 residues long.

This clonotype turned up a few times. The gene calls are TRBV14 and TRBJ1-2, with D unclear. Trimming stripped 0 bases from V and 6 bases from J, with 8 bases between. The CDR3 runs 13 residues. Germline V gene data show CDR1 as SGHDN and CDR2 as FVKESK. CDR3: CASSQDRGNGYTF. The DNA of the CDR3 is TGTGCCAGCAGCCAAGATCGGGGTAATGGCTACACCTTC.

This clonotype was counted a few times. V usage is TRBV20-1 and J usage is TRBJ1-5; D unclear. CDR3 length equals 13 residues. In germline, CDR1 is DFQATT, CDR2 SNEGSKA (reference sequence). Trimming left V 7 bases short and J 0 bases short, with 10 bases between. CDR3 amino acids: CSGLKYSNQPQHF. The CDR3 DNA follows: TGCAGTGGGCTAAAATATAGCAATCAGCCCCAGCATTTT.

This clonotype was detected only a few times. The CDR3 loop reads CSAGATFSYEQYF. In DNA form, the CDR3 reads TGCAGTGCTGGAGCCACTTTCTCCTACGAGCAGTACTTC. This chain links TRBV20-1 with TRBJ2-7; D not resolved. The CDR3 totals 13 residues. From germline, CDR1 is DFQATT and CDR2 SNEGSKA (reference sequence). Trimming pared 5 bases from V and 0 bases from J, leaving 11 bases between.

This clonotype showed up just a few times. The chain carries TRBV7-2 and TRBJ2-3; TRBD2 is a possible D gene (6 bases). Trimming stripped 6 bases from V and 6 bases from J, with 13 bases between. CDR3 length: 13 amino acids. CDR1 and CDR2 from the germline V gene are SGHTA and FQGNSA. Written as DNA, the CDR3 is TGTGCCAGCAGGGGCACTAGCCCGGATACGCAGTATTTT. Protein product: CASRGTSPDTQYF.

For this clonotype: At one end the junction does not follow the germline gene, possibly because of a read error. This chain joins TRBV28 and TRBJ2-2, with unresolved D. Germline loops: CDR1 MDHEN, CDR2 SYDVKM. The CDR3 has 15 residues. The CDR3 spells CAISLITLNTGELFF. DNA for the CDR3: TGTGCCATCAGTTTAATTACCCTGAACACCGGGGAGCTGTTTTTT.

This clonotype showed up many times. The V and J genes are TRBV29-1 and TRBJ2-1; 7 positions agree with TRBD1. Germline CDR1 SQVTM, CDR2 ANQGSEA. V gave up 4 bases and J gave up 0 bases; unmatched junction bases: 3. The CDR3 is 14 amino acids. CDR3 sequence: CSVVTGSSYNEQFF. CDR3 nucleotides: TGCAGCGTTGTGACAGGGAGCTCCTACAATGAGCAGTTCTTC.

The CDR3 is CASSTSGGARTGELFF. In DNA form, the CDR3 reads TGTGCCAGCAGCACTAGCGGGGGGGCGCGCACCGGGGAGCTGTTTTTT. The chain employs TRBV7-9 and TRBJ2-2, with TRBD2 matching over 13 bases. Germline CDR1 and CDR2: SEHNR and FQNEAQ (reference sequence). This CDR3 is 16 amino acids long. V was pared by 5 bases and J by 4 bases, with 4 bases of the junction left unmatched.

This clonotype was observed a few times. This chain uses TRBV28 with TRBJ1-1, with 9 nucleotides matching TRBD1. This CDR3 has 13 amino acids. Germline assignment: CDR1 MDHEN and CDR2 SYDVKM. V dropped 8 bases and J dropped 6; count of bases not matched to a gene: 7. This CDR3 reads CASYYRGPAEAFF. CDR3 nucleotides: TGTGCCAGCTATTACAGGGGGCCGGCTGAAGCTTTCTTT.

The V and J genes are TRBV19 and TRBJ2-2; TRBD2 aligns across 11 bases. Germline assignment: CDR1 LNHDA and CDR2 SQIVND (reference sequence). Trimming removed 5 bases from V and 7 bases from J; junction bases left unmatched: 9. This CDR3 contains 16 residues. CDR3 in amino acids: CASSPGTSGQGGELFF. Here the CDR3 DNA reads TGTGCCAGTAGTCCTGGGACTAGCGGTCAGGGCGGGGAGCTGTTTTTT.

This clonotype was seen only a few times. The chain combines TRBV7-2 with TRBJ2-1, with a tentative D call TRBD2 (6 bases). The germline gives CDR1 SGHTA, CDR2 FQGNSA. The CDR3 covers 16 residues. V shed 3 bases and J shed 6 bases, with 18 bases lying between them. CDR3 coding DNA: TGTGCCAGCAGCTTTCTTTCTGGACTACCCACCAATGAGCAGTTCTTC. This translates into CASSFLSGLPTNEQFF.

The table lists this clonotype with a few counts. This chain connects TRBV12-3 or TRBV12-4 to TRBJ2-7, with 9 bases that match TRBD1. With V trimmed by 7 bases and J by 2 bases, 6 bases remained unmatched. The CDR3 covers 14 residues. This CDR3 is CASTPDRGAYEQYF. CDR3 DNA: TGTGCCAGCACCCCGGACAGGGGAGCCTACGAGCAGTACTTC.

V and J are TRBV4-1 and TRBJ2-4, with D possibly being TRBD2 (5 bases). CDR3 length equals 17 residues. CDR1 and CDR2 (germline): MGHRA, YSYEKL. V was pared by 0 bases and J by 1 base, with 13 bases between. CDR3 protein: CASSQDPGSGAKNIQYF. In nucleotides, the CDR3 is TGCGCCAGCAGCCAAGACCCGGGGTCGGGCGCCAAAAACATTCAGTACTTC.